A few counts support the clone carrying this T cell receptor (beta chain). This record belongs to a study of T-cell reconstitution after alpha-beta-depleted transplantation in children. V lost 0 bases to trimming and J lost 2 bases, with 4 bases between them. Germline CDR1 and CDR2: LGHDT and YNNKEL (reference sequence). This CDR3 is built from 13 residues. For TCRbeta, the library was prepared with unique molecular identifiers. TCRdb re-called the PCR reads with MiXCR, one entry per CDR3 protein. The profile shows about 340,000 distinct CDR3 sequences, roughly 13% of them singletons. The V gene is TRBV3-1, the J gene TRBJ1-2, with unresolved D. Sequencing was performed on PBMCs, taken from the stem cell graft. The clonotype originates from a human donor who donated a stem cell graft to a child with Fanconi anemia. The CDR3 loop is CASSQEPNYGYTF. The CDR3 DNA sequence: TGTGCCAGCAGCCAAGAACCCAACTATGGCTACACCTTC.